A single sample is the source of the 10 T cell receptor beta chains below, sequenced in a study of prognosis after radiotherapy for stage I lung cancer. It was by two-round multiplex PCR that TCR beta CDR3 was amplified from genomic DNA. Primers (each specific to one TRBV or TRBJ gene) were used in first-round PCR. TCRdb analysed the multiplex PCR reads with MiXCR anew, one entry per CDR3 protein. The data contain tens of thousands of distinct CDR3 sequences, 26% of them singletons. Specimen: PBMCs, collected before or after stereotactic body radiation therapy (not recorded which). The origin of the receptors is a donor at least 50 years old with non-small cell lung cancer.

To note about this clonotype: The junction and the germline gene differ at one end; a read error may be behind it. CDR3 DNA sequence: TGTGCCAGCAGAAAGTACAGGGTGGCAAACACCGGGGAGCTTTTTTTT. Amino acids: CASRKYRVANTGELFF. This sequence joins TRBV6-1 and TRBJ2-2, with a tentative D call TRBD1 (6 bases). Germline V lookup: CDR1 MNHNS, CDR2 SASEGT. The CDR3 length is 16 residues.

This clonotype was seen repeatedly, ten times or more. CDR3 protein: CASLEGTVDQPQHF. CDR3 nucleotides: TGTGCCAGTTTGGAGGGGACAGTTGATCAGCCCCAGCATTTT. The rearrangement links TRBV28 to TRBJ1-5, with TRBD1 matching over 7 bases. The CDR3 covers 14 residues. Losses at the gene ends were 9 bases for V and 5 bases for J; bases not matched to a gene: 10. Germline values: CDR1 MDHEN, CDR2 SYDVKM.

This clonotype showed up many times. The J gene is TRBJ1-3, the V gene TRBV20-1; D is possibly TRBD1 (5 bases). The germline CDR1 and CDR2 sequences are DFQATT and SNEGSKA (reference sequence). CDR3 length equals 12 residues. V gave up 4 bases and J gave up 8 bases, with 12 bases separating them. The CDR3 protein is CSATFGGDTIYF. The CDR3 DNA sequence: TGCAGTGCTACTTTCGGGGGGGACACCATATATTTT.

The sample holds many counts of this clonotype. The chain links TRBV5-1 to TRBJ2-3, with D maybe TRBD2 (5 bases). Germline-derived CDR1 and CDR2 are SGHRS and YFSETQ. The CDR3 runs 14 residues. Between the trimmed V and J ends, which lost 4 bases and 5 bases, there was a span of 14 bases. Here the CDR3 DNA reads TGCGCCAGCAGCGCCAACCGGGGTGAAGATACGCAGTATTTT. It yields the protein CASSANRGEDTQYF.

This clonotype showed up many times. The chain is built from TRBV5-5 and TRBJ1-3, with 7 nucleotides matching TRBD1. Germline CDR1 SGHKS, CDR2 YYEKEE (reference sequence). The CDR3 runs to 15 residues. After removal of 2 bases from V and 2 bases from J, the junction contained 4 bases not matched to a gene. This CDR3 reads CASSLQGNAGNTIYF. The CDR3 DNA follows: TGTGCCAGCAGCTTACAGGGGAATGCTGGAAACACCATATATTTT.

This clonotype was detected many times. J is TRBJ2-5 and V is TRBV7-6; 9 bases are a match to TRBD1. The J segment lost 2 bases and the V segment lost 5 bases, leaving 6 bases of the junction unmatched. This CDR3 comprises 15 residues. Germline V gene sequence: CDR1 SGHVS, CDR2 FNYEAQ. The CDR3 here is CASSTRDRAQETQYF. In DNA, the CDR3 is TGTGCCAGCAGCACCCGGGACAGGGCACAAGAGACCCAGTACTTC.

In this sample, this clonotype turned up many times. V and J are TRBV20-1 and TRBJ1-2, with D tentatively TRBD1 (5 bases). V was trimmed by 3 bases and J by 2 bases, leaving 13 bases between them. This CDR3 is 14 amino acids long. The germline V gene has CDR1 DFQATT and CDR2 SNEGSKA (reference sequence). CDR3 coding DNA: TGCAGTGCTAGGTTGACAGAGGAAAACTATGGCTACACCTTC. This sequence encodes CSARLTEENYGYTF.

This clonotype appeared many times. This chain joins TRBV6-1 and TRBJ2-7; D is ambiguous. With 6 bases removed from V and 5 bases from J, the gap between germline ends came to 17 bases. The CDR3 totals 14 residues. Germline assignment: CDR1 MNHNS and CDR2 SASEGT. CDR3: CASRINTERHEQYF. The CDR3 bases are TGTGCCAGCAGGATTAACACCGAGCGCCACGAGCAGTACTTC.

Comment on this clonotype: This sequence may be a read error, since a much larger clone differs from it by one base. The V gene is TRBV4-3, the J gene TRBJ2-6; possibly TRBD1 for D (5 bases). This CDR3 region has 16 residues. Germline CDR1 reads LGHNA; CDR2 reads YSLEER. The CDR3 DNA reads TGCGCCAGCGGCCAACACAAGGGGAACGGGGCCAACGTCCTGACTTTC. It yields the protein CASGQHKGNGANVLTF.

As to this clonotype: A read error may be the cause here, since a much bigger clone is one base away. The CDR3: CASSRTSGGVTDTEYF. CDR3 bases: TGCGCCAGCAGCAGAACTAGCGGGGGGGTCACAGATACGGAGTATTTT. The chain is built from TRBV4-3 and TRBJ2-3; 13 bases agree with TRBD2. The CDR3 has 16 residues. Germline V gene data show CDR1 as LGHNA and CDR2 as YSLEER.